This note documents a single T cell receptor (beta chain) sequence. What it recognizes is unknown. The sample originates from a study of T cells in Graves' hyperthyroidism and ophthalmopathy. Study-level background: Peripheral blood was secured at the point of initial diagnosis, before any treatment.

Subjects with ophthalmopathy showed a Clinical Activity Score no lower than 3, a NOSPECS grade no lower than 4, and a duration shorter than 3 months. Patients were excluded because of uncontrolled infection, other autoimmune disease, pregnancy or lactation. TCR beta CDR3 region amplification was performed from RNA transcripts. The HTBI set primed first-round TCR CDR3 RT-PCR. Each CDR3 protein gets one entry after TCRdb re-called the multiplex PCR reads with MiXCR. The data show 250,000 to 300,000 distinct CDR3 sequences, 15% to 20% seen once. V lost 5 bases and J 7 bases, leaving 15 bases between the germline ends. Germline CDR1 and CDR2: MNHEY and SVGEGT. This CDR3 is built from 14 residues. Study results and limitations: Clonotypes that were expanded in thyroid above 0.001 mostly appeared in blood too.

This sequence was found in an older woman with Graves' ophthalmopathy. The chain joins TRBV6-2 or TRBV6-3 to TRBJ2-4; D uncertain. Specimen: blood. The DNA for the CDR3 is TGTGCCAGCAGTCGCCCTGAGACCCCTAACATTCAGTACTTC. This gives the protein CASSRPETPNIQYF.